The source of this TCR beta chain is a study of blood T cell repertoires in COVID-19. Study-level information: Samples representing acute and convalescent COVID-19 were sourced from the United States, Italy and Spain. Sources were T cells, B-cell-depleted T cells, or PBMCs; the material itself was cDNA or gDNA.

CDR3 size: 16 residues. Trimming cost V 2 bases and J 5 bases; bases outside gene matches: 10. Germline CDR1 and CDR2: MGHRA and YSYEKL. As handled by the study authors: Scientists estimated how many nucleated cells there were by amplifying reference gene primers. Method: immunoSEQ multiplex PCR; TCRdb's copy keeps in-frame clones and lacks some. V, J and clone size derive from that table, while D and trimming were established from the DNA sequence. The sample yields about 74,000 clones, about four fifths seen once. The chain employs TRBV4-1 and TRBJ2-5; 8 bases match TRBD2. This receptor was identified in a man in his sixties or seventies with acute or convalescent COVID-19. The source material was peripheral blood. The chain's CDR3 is CASSQFLAGVGETQYF. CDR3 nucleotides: TGCGCCAGCAGCCAATTCCTAGCGGGTGTAGGGGAGACCCAGTACTTC.